The clone carrying this T cell receptor (beta chain) has just one count. The target antigen is unknown. The entry originates in a study of identifying expanded T cells in peripheral blood. Repertoires were generated with immunoSEQ multiplex PCR, while TCRdb's copy carries only in-frame clones and drops some. The sample contains around 100,000 clones, 88% of which appear only once. CDR1 is MGHRA and CDR2 is YSYEKL in the germline V gene. This CDR3 is 17 amino acids long. Trimming removed 1 base from V and 2 bases from J, with 17 bases in between. No infections or other immune events were documented during collection. Study-level findings and limits: Approximately 2-week clone count variance significantly increased as total template count grew. Differentially abundant clones: about 1.2 between replicates, 16.4 at around 14 days, over 18 at four.

This sequence originates from a person aged 18 to 75 in good health. The source material was blood. This sequence joins TRBV4-1 and TRBJ2-5; TRBD1 might be the D (6 bases). CDR3 coding DNA: TGCGCCAGCAGCCAAGTATTGAGGCTTGGACAGCAAGAGACCCAGTACTTC. This translates into CASSQVLRLGQQETQYF.